Sequencing of this T cell receptor beta chain was carried out in a study of shared clonotypes between healthy human individuals. V shed 5 bases and J shed 0 bases, with 11 bases lying between them. This CDR3 is 15 amino acids long. CDR1 and CDR2 from the germline V gene are MDHEN and SYDVKM. Sequencing used immunoSEQ multiplex PCR; TCRdb keeps in-frame clones, though not all of them. The table includes a few million clones, approximately 94% detected once. The source of this sequence is a man younger than 35 in good health. V gene TRBV28 combines with J gene TRBJ2-4, with D perhaps TRBD1 (6 bases). The sample taken for sequencing was naive CD4+ T cells sorted from blood. The sample's subset: CD45RA+ positively selected. CDR3 in DNA: TGTGCCAGCAGTACCTACAGGGTAGCCAAAAACATTCAGTACTTC. Protein: CASSTYRVAKNIQYF. Full variable domain (rest looked up from reference TRBV28 and TRBJ2-4): DVKVTQSSRYLVKRTGEKVFLECVQDMDHENMFWYRQDPGLGLRLIYFSYDVKMKEKGDIPEGYSVSREKKERFSLILESASTNQTSMYLCASSTYRVAKNIQYFGAGTRLSVL.